Sequencing of this TCR beta chain was carried out in a study of shared clonotypes between healthy human individuals. Findings of the study overall: A handful of donors had around 5.2% of their naive CD4 clonotypes in common.

Germline CDR1 SNHLY, CDR2 FYNNEI. V lost 2 bases and J 6 bases, leaving 5 bases between the germline ends. This CDR3 has 13 amino acids. Comments on this clone: What it binds is unknown.

Data came from immunoSEQ multiplex PCR; TCRdb stores just in-frame clones and leaves some out. Here the sample spans 2,500,000 or so clones, approximately 90% being singletons. This TCR derives from a man aged 18 to 30 in good health. V usage is TRBV2 and J usage is TRBJ1-6, with D uncertain. Material for sequencing was naive CD4+ T cells sorted from blood. Subset defined: CD45RA+ positively selected. The chain's CDR3 is CASSEQVNSPLHF. The CDR3 coding sequence is TGTGCCAGCAGTGAACAGGTTAATTCACCCCTCCACTTT.